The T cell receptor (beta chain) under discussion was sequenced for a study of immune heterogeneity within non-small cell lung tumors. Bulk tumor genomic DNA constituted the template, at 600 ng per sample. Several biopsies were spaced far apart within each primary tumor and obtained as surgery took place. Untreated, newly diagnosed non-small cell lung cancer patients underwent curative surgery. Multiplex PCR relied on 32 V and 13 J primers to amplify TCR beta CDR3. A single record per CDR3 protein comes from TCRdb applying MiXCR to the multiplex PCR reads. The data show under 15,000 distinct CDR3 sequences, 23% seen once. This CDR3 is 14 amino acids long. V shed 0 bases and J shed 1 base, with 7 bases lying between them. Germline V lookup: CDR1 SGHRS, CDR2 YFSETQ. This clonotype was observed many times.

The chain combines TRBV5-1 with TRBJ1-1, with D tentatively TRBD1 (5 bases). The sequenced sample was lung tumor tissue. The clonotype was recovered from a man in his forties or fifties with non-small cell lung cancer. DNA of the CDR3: TGCGCCAGCAGCTTGGACAGGTCGAACACTGAAGCTTTCTTT. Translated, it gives CASSLDRSNTEAFF.